This TCR beta chain emerged from a study of T-cell memory formation after mild COVID-19. Study-wide background: Each donor largely had its own TCR clusters.

Notes on the study in general: Clones shrinking from day 15 to 85 showed even CD4/CD8 mixes; later expanders tilted CD4+.

The CDR3 is 12 amino acids. Germline CDR1 reads SGHTA; CDR2 reads FQGNSA. Trimming took 8 bases from V and 0 from J, leaving 6 bases between them. This clonotype showed up many times. Its matching antigen is unknown. TCRdb re-analysed the 5' RACE reads in MiXCR, keeping a single row per CDR3 protein. The repertoire includes some 490,000 distinct CDR3 sequences, roughly 20% of them detected once, and 12% sits in the top ten. The TCR comes from an adult woman who had mild COVID-19 (a few samples of this study predate the infection). Cell type and time point are not known. The genes are TRBV7-2 and TRBJ2-3, with D hard to call. What was sequenced was PBMCs or a T cell subset sorted from them (not recorded which). Here the CDR3 DNA reads TGTGCCAGCGCGGACAGCACAGATACGCAGTATTTT. Translating gives CASADSTDTQYF.